The rows below give T cell receptor beta chains drawn from one sample of a study of cytomegalovirus exposure and HLA in healthy donors. Repertoires were generated with immunoSEQ multiplex PCR, while TCRdb's copy carries only in-frame clones and drops some. Of 150,000 to 180,000 clones in the sample, more than 75% were seen once. Sequencing was carried out using PBMCs. These receptors came from a young man in good health and CMV-seropositive. Both conserved end residues are part of each CDR3. The D gene is left open where the match is weak. The size entry is marked missing in some rows and otherwise reads once, few, many or a size class.

>NA|TRBV27|NA|TRBJ2-5|12
CASRRGRETQYF
TGTGCCAGCAGACGGGGGAGGGAGACCCAGTACTTC
>NA|TRBV28|NA|TRBJ1-1|14
CASNPGGLTTEAFF
TGTGCCAGCAACCCCGGGGGGCTGACCACTGAAGCTTTCTTT
>TRBD1|TRBV28|NA|TRBJ2-3|15
CASGGRDRGTDTQYF
TGTGCCAGCGGAGGCCGGGACAGGGGCACAGATACGCAGTATTTT
>TRBD2|TRBV9|NA|TRBJ2-5|17
CASSAGLAVGFQETQYF
TGTGCCAGCAGCGCGGGACTAGCGGTGGGGTTTCAAGAGACCCAGTACTTC
>NA|TRBV28|NA|TRBJ1-5|15
CASTRAGTSNQPQHF
TGTGCCAGCACCCGGGCGGGGACTAGCAATCAGCCCCAGCATTTT
>TRBD1|TRBV28|NA|TRBJ2-1|18
CASSLWGFTEGARGEQFF
TGTGCCAGCAGTTTATGGGGGTTTACTGAGGGGGCCCGGGGTGAGCAGTTCTTC
>TRBD2|TRBV5-4|once|TRBJ2-5|14
CASSFQREGETQYF
TGTGCCAGCAGCTTCCAGCGGGAGGGGGAGACCCAGTACTTC
>TRBD2|TRBV7-3|once|TRBJ2-1|15
CASSYGLAAYNEQFF
TGTGCCAGCAGCTACGGACTAGCGGCTTACAATGAGCAGTTCTTC
>TRBD1|TRBV6-1|NA|TRBJ2-7|14
CASRKQGFGYEQYF
TGTGCCAGCCGAAAACAGGGGTTCGGATACGAGCAGTACTTC
>NA|TRBV9|NA|TRBJ2-2|16
CASSFNRAPLTGELFF
TGTGCCAGCAGTTTTAACAGGGCCCCCCTCACCGGGGAGCTGTTTTTT
>TRBD2|TRBV5-1|few|TRBJ2-1|16
CASSLVGGYDYNEQFF
TGCGCCAGCAGCTTGGTGGGGGGGTACGATTACAATGAGCAGTTCTTC
>NA|TRBV15|NA|TRBJ2-7|16
CATSREKNRALYEQYF
TGTGCCACCAGCAGAGAGAAGAACAGAGCCCTCTACGAGCAGTACTTC
>TRBD2|TRBV7-8|NA|TRBJ2-4|17
CASSLRLTSGSFDIQYF
TGTGCCAGCAGCTTAAGACTGACTAGCGGGAGTTTCGACATTCAGTACTTC
>NA|TRBV2|NA|TRBJ2-2|14
CASESRENTGELFF
TGTGCCAGCGAATCGCGGGAGAACACCGGGGAGCTGTTTTTT
>TRBD2|TRBV5-6|few|TRBJ2-1|15
CASSSIAGGLNEQFF
TGTGCCAGCAGCTCTATAGCGGGAGGGTTGAATGAGCAGTTCTTC
>NA|TRBV19|NA|TRBJ1-5|14
CASRTGNRNQPQHF
TGTGCCAGTCGAACGGGGAATAGGAATCAGCCCCAGCATTTT
>TRBD1|TRBV2|NA|TRBJ2-1|16
CASRFSGTASYNEQFF
TGTGCCAGCAGATTCTCCGGGACAGCCTCCTACAATGAGCAGTTCTTC
>NA|TRBV5-1|NA|TRBJ1-2|15
CASSFTTGYNYGYTF
TGCGCCAGCAGCTTTACCACAGGGTATAACTATGGCTACACCTTC
>TRBD1|TRBV19|NA|TRBJ1-4|16
CASSVRQGANNEKLFF
TGTGCCAGTAGTGTACGACAGGGGGCGAATAATGAAAAACTGTTTTTT
>NA|TRBV7-9|NA|TRBJ2-5|16
CASSPRGLAPKETQYF
TGTGCCAGCAGCCCGAGAGGGCTAGCACCTAAAGAGACCCAGTACTTC
>NA|TRBV4-1|once|TRBJ1-4|20
CASSRQEYRTTFATNEKLFF
TGCGCCAGCAGCCGCCAAGAGTACAGGACAACATTTGCAACTAATGAAAAACTGTTTTTT
>TRBD1|TRBV6-5|NA|TRBJ1-1|13
CASRPGQGLEAFF
TGTGCCAGCAGACCGGGACAGGGGCTTGAAGCTTTCTTT
>TRBD2|TRBV19|once|TRBJ2-7|15
CASSMGLAGGYEQYF
TGTGCCAGTAGTATGGGACTAGCGGGAGGCTACGAGCAGTACTTC
>NA|TRBV30|once|TRBJ1-1|14
CAWTPGESNTEAFF
TGTGCCTGGACCCCTGGGGAGTCGAACACTGAAGCTTTCTTT
>NA|TRBV19|NA|TRBJ2-1|16
CASSRLPGMTADEQFF
TGTGCCAGTAGTAGATTGCCGGGAATGACGGCTGATGAGCAGTTCTTC
>NA|TRBV21-1|NA|TRBJ1-3|16
CASSGRTGAYGNTIYF
TGTGCCAGCAGCGGACGGACAGGGGCGTATGGAAACACCATATATTTT
>TRBD2|TRBV18|NA|TRBJ2-1|13
CASSPGLENEQFF
TGTGCCAGCTCACCGGGACTAGAGAATGAGCAGTTCTTC
>NA|TRBV10-1|NA|TRBJ2-7|14
CASSESPGTYEQYF
TGCGCCAGCAGTGAGTCCCCGGGAACTTACGAGCAGTACTTC
>TRBD1|TRBV10-3|NA|TRBJ2-1|12
CATKTGTNEQFF
TGTGCCACCAAGACAGGGACCAATGAGCAGTTCTTC
>NA|TRBV6-1|NA|TRBJ2-7|13
CASSKDRPYEQYF
TGTGCCAGCAGTAAGGACAGACCCTACGAGCAGTACTTC
>TRBD2|TRBV5-1|NA|TRBJ2-1|13
CASSLGLAGGTIF
TGCGCCAGCAGCTTGGGACTAGCGGGAGGTACGATCTTC
>NA|TRBV19|NA|TRBJ2-7|14
CASSIQDSGFEQYF
TGTGCCAGTAGTATTCAGGACAGCGGCTTCGAGCAGTACTTC
>TRBD1|TRBV19|NA|TRBJ1-2|16
CASTPSGQGRNYGYTF
TGTGCCAGTACCCCTTCCGGACAGGGTCGAAACTATGGCTACACCTTC
>TRBD2|TRBV5-6|NA|TRBJ2-1|13
CASSLGRGTSQFF
TGTGCCAGCAGCTTGGGTCGTGGGACTAGCCAATTCTTC
>NA|TRBV4-2|NA|TRBJ2-3|17
CASSQVSRERPVDTQYF
TGTGCCAGCAGCCAAGTTTCCCGGGAGCGGCCGGTAGATACGCAGTATTTT
>TRBD2|TRBV5-1|NA|TRBJ2-7|14
CASSATSGSHEQYF
TGCGCCAGCAGCGCGACTAGCGGGAGCCACGAGCAGTACTTC
>NA|TRBV19|NA|TRBJ1-1|13
CASSLQGNTEAFF
TGTGCCAGTAGTCTACAGGGGAACACTGAAGCTTTCTTT
>TRBD2|TRBV6-6|NA|TRBJ2-7|14
CASSTSGSFYEQYF
TGTGCCAGCAGTACAAGCGGGAGTTTTTACGAGCAGTACTTC